Listed below are T cell receptor beta chains from one sample, sequenced in a study of immune evolution from preneoplasia to lung adenocarcinoma. Libraries were prepared by immunoSEQ multiplex PCR; TCRdb keeps only in-frame clonotypes and omits some of them. Among thousands of clones listed, about 80% were seen once. Sequenced material: FFPE lung adenocarcinoma in situ tissue. These receptors originate from a donor aged 70 or over with lung adenocarcinoma. The CDR3 runs from the conserved cysteine through the conserved F or W. A D gene is named only where the DNA matches it firmly. A row's size may be missing; if present it is once, few, many or a size class.

clone_size j_call v_call d_call cdr3_aa cdr3_nt
- TRBJ2-1 TRBV18 TRBD2 CASSPSRTSGSNEQFF TGTGCCAGCTCACCCTCCCGGACTAGCGGGAGTAATGAGCAGTTCTTC
- TRBJ2-7 TRBV2 TRBD1 CASIRGTGGGGEQYF TGTGCCAGCATTAGAGGGACAGGGGGAGGTGGGGAGCAGTACTTC
- TRBJ1-5 TRBV18 TRBD1 CASSPDRADSNQPQHF TGTGCCAGCTCACCTGACAGGGCCGATAGCAATCAGCCCCAGCATTTT
few TRBJ2-5 TRBV27 TRBD1 CASSNRQGAWETQYF TGTGCCAGCAGTAACAGACAGGGGGCGTGGGAGACCCAGTACTTC
- TRBJ2-7 TRBV6-1 - CASTKLSLSYEQYF TGTGCCAGCACTAAATTAAGCCTGAGCTACGAGCAGTACTTC
- TRBJ1-4 TRBV14 TRBD1 CASSQVQGANEKLFF TGTGCCAGCAGCCAAGTCCAGGGGGCTAATGAAAAACTGTTTTTT
- TRBJ1-2 TRBV7-8 - CASSHGWGDYGYTF TGTGCCAGCAGCCACGGTTGGGGGGACTATGGCTACACCTTC
- TRBJ2-5 TRBV10-2 - CASSEGETQYF TGCGCCAGCAGTGAAGGCGAGACCCAGTACTTC
- TRBJ1-2 TRBV5-4 - CASSGGYFDGYTF TGTGCCAGCAGCGGGGGTTATTTTGATGGCTACACCTTC
- TRBJ2-7 TRBV10-3 TRBD2 CAIRTTSGRTYEQYF TGTGCCATCAGGACGACTAGCGGGAGGACCTACGAGCAGTACTTC
once TRBJ2-7 TRBV27 - CASSSWTASYEQYF TGTGCCAGCAGTTCATGGACAGCTTCCTACGAGCAGTACTTC
- TRBJ1-1 TRBV11-3 - CASSLGTNEAFF TGTGCCAGCAGCTTAGGAACCAATGAAGCTTTCTTT
- TRBJ2-3 TRBV19 - CASSMGGLGTDTQYF TGTGCCAGTAGTATGGGGGGGCTCGGCACAGATACGCAGTATTTT
- TRBJ1-1 TRBV14 TRBD1 CANRCPSGGESDTEAFF TGTGCCAACCGTTGTCCTTCAGGGGGCGAATCTGACACTGAAGCTTTCTTT
- TRBJ2-7 TRBV27 TRBD1 CASSRQRDRRYEQYF TGTGCCAGCAGTCGCCAACGGGACAGACGCTACGAGCAGTACTTC
- TRBJ2-1 TRBV25-1 - CASSKGGYNEQFF TGTGCCAGCAGTAAAGGGGGGTACAATGAGCAGTTCTTC
- TRBJ2-2 TRBV19 - CASSIPGKGTGELFF TGTGCCAGTAGTATTCCCGGAAAAGGGACCGGGGAGCTGTTTTTT
- TRBJ2-1 TRBV7-2 TRBD1 CASSLGTGDYNEQFF TGTGCCAGCAGCCTGGGGACAGGGGATTACAATGAGCAGTTCTTC
- TRBJ2-5 TRBV10-3 - CAISDSRQETQYF TGTGCCATCAGTGATTCAAGGCAAGAGACCCAGTACTTC
few TRBJ2-7 TRBV5-4 TRBD2 CASSSATSGSNEQYF TGTGCCAGCAGCTCGGCCACTAGCGGGAGTAACGAGCAGTACTTC
- TRBJ1-2 TRBV9 TRBD1 CASSPRTGSNGYTF TGTGCCAGCAGCCCGAGGACAGGGTCAAATGGCTACACCTTC
- TRBJ2-3 TRBV7-9 - CASSSVGDTQYF TGTGCCAGCAGCTCCGTAGGAGATACTCAGTATTTT
- TRBJ2-5 TRBV29-1 - CSVVKLARETQYF TGCAGCGTTGTCAAGCTAGCGCGAGAGACCCAGTACTTC
- TRBJ2-3 TRBV7-9 - CASSLVQGTDTQYF TGTGCCAGCAGCTTAGTTCAGGGCACAGATACGCAGTATTTT
- TRBJ2-2 TRBV9 - CASSVGPEANTGELFF TGTGCCAGCAGCGTAGGCCCCGAGGCGAACACCGGGGAGCTGTTTTTT
- TRBJ2-6 TRBV4-2 - CASSQDSGAGANVLTF TGTGCCAGCAGCCAAGACTCCGGGGCTGGGGCCAACGTCCTGACTTTC
- TRBJ1-1 TRBV18 - CASSPIAGGGPEAFF TGTGCCAGCTCACCGATCGCCGGTGGTGGTCCTGAAGCTTTCTTT
- TRBJ2-7 TRBV7-2 TRBD1 CASSLGTGGRLYEQYF TGTGCCAGCAGCCTCGGGACAGGGGGACGTCTCTACGAGCAGTACTTC
- TRBJ2-1 TRBV19 TRBD2 CASTLSGSKNEQFF TGTGCCAGTACCCTTAGCGGGAGTAAGAATGAGCAGTTCTTC
few TRBJ2-2 TRBV5-4 TRBD1 CASSRGGTGSTGELFF TGTGCCAGCAGCCGGGGCGGGACAGGGAGCACCGGGGAGCTGTTTTTT
- TRBJ2-7 TRBV11-2 - CASSLRQGGLYEQYF TGTGCCAGCAGCTTACGACAGGGAGGCCTCTACGAGCAGTACTTC
- TRBJ1-1 TRBV6-5 - CASRPNTNTEAFF TGTGCCAGCAGACCCAATACTAACACTGAAGCTTTCTTT
- TRBJ1-1 TRBV5-1 - CASSLSGLWGTEAFF TGCGCCAGCAGCTTATCTGGGCTTTGGGGAACTGAAGCTTTCTTT
once TRBJ1-1 TRBV7-9 - CASSPQGWTEAFF TGTGCCAGCAGCCCCCAGGGCTGGACTGAAGCTTTCTTT
- TRBJ2-1 TRBV18 TRBD2 CASSPPWLAGREQFF TGTGCCAGCTCACCACCCTGGCTAGCGGGAAGGGAGCAGTTCTTC
- TRBJ2-1 TRBV11-2 TRBD1 CASSPDRGNEQFF TGTGCCAGCAGCCCGGACAGGGGGAATGAGCAGTTCTTC
- TRBJ1-1 TRBV7-2 - CASQAMENTEAFF TGTGCCAGCCAGGCCATGGAGAACACTGAAGCTTTCTTT
- TRBJ2-1 TRBV7-9 TRBD2 CASSLVPGLAPGEQFF TGTGCCAGCAGCCTCGTTCCGGGACTAGCGCCGGGGGAGCAGTTCTTC
- TRBJ2-7 TRBV11-3 TRBD1 CASSQGQDFNEQYF TGTGCCAGCAGCCAGGGACAGGACTTCAACGAGCAGTACTTC
- TRBJ2-7 TRBV9 - CASSVGPGADYEQYF TGTGCCAGCAGCGTAGGTCCGGGGGCGGACTACGAGCAGTACTTC
- TRBJ2-7 TRBV6-1 TRBD2 CASMVWAGDPLEQYF TGTGCCAGCATGGTTTGGGCGGGGGATCCACTCGAGCAGTACTTC
- TRBJ2-7 TRBV5-4 TRBD1 CASSPRTGSPEQYF TGTGCCAGCAGCCCGAGGACAGGAAGTCCCGAGCAGTACTTC
- TRBJ2-3 TRBV4-1 - CASSPINTDTQYF TGCGCCAGCAGCCCTATTAACACAGATACGCAGTATTTT
- TRBJ2-1 TRBV6-4 TRBD1 CASSDFGTGVNEQFF TGTGCCAGCAGTGACTTTGGGACAGGGGTCAATGAGCAGTTCTTC
once TRBJ1-3 TRBV7-6 - CASSQDPWISGNTIYF TGTGCCAGCAGCCAAGACCCTTGGATCTCTGGAAACACCATATATTTT
- TRBJ1-1 TRBV14 - CASSQDLGRLNTEAFF TGTGCCAGCAGCCAAGATCTGGGAAGGTTGAACACTGAAGCTTTCTTT
- TRBJ1-2 TRBV18 - CASSRNRVGGYTF TGTGCCAGCTCACGAAACAGGGTTGGTGGCTACACCTTC
- TRBJ2-1 TRBV11-3 TRBD2 CASSLSASGFSYNEQFF TGTGCCAGCAGCTTATCGGCTAGCGGTTTCTCCTACAATGAGCAGTTCTTC
- TRBJ1-2 TRBV6-1 - CASRGSSNYGYTF TGTGCCAGCAGGGGCAGTTCTAACTATGGCTACACCTTC
- TRBJ1-1 TRBV18 - CASSLYGEGGGNTEAFF TGTGCCAGCTCACTATACGGAGAGGGGGGCGGGAACACTGAAGCTTTCTTT